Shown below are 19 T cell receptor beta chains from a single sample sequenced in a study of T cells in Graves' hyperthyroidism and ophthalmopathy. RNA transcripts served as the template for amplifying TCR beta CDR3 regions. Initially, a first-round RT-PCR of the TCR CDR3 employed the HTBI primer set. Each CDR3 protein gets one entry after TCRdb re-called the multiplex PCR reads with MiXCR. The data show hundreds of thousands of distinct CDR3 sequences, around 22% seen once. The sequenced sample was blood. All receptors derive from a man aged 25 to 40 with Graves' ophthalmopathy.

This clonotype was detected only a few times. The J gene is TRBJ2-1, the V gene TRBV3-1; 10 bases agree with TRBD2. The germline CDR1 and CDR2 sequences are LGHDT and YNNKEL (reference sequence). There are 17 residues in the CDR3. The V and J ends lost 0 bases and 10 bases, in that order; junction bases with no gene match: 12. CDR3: CASSQEIIAGGAAEQFF. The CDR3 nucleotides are TGTGCCAGCAGCCAAGAAATAATAGCGGGAGGCGCCGCGGAGCAGTTCTTC.

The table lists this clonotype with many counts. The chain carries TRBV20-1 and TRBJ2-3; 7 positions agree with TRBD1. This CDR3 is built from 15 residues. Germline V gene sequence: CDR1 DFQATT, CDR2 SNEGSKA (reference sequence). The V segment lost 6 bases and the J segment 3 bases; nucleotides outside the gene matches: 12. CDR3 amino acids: CSAKNPGQRTDTQYF. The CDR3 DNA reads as TGCAGTGCCAAAAACCCGGGACAGCGGACAGATACGCAGTATTTT.

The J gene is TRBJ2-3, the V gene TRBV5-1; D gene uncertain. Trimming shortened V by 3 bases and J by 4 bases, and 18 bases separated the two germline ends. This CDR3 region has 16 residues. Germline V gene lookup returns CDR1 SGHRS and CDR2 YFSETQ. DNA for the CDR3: TGCGCCAGCAGCTATGGCTCTGGCTTAGTTCCAGATACGCAGTATTTT. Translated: CASSYGSGLVPDTQYF.

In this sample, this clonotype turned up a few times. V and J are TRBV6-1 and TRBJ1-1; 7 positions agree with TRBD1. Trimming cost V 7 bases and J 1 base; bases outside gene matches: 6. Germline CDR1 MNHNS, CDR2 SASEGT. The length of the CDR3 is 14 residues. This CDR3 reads CASTRDSRNTEAFF. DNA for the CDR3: TGTGCCAGCACCAGGGACAGTAGGAACACTGAAGCTTTCTTT.

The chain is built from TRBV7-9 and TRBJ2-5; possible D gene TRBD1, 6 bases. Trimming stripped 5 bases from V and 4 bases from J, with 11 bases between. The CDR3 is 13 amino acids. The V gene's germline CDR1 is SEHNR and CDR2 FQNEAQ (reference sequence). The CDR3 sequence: CASSRRQVETQYF. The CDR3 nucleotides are TGTGCCAGCAGCCGACGACAGGTAGAGACCCAGTACTTC.

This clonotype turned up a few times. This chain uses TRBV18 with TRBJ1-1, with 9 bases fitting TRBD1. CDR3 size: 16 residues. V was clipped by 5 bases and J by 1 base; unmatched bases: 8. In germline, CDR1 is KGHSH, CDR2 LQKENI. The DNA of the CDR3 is TGTGCCAGCTCAGACCTGGGACAGGGCGCGAACACTGAAGCTTTCTTT. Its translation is CASSDLGQGANTEAFF. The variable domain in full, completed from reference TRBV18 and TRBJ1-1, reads NAGVMQNPRHLVRRRGQEARLRCSPMKGHSHVYWYRQLPEEGLKFMVYLQKENIIDESGMPKERFSAEFPKEGPSILRIQQVVRGDSAAYFCASSDLGQGANTEAFFGQGTRLTVV.

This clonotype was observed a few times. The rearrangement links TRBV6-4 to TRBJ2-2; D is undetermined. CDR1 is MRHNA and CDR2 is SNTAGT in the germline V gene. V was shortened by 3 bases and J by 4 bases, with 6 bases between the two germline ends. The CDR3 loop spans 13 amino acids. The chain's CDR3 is CASSDTTTGELFF. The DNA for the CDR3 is TGTGCCAGCAGTGATACTACCACCGGGGAGCTGTTTTTT.

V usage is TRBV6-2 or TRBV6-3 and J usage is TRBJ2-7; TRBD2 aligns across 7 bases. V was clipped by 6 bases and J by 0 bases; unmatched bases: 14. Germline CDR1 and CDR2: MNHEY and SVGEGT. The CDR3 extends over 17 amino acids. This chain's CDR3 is CASSPQGRGLSSYEQYF. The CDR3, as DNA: TGTGCCAGCAGCCCTCAAGGGAGGGGATTAAGCTCCTACGAGCAGTACTTC.

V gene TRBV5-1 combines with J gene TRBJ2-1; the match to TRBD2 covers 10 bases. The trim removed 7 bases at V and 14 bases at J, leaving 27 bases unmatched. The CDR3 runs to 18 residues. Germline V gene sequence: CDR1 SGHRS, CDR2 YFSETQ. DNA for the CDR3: TGCGCCAGCGGAACAGGGGTCTTGGTATCTAGCGGGAGCGCTACGGAGTTCTTC. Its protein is CASGTGVLVSSGSATEFF.

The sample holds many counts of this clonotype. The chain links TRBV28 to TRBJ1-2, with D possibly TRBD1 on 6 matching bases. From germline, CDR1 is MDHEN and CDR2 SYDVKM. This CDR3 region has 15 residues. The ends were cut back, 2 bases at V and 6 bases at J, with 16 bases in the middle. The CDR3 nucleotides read TGTGCCAGCAGTTTACCACCTACAGGGCCCCATGGCTACACCTTC. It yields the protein CASSLPPTGPHGYTF.

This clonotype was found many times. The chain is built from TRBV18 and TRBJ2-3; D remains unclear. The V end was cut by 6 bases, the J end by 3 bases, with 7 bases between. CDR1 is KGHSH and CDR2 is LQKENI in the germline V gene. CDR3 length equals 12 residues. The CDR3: CASSSETDTQYF. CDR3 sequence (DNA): TGTGCCAGCTCCTCGGAGACAGATACGCAGTATTTT.

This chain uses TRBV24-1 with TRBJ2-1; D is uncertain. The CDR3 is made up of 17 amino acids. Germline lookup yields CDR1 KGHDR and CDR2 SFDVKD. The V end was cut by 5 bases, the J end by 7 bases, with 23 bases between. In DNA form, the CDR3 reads TGTGCCACCAGTGGTTTAACCGGGCCAAATGGTTGGAATGAGCAGTTCTTC. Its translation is CATSGLTGPNGWNEQFF.

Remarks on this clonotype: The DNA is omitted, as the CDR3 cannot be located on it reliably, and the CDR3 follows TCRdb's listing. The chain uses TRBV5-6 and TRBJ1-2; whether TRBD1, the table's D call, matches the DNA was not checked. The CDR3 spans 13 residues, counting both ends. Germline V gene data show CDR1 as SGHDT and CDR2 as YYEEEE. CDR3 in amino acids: CASSFGQGAGHTF.

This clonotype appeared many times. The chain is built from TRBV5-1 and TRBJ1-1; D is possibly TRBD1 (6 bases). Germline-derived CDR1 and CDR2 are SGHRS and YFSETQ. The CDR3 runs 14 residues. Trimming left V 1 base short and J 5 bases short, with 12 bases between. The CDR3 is CASSLSWGRTEAFF. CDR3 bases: TGCGCCAGCAGCTTGAGTTGGGGGCGGACTGAAGCTTTCTTT.

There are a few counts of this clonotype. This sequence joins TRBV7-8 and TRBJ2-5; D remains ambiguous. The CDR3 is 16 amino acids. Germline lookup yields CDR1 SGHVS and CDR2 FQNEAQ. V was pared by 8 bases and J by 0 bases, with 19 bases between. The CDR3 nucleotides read TGTGCCAGCGGGCCCGGCGCCGCACTGTACCAAGAGACCCAGTACTTC. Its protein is CASGPGAALYQETQYF.

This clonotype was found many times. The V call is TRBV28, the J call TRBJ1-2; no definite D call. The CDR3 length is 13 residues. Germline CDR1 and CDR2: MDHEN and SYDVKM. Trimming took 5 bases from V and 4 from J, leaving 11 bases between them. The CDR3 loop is CASSPERIYGYTF. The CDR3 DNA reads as TGTGCCAGCAGTCCGGAGCGGATCTATGGCTACACCTTC.

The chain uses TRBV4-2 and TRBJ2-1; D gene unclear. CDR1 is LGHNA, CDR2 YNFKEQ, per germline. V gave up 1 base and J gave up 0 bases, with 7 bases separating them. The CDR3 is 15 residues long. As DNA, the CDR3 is TGTGCCAGCAGCCAAGTAAAGGACTCCTACAATGAGCAGTTCTTC. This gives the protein CASSQVKDSYNEQFF.

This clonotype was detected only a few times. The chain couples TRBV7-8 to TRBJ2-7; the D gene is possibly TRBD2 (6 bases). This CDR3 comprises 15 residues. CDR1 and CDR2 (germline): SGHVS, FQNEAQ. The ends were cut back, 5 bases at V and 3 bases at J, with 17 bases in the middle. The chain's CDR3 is CASSREASDVYEQYF. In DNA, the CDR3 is TGTGCCAGCAGCAGAGAGGCTAGCGACGTCTACGAGCAGTACTTC.

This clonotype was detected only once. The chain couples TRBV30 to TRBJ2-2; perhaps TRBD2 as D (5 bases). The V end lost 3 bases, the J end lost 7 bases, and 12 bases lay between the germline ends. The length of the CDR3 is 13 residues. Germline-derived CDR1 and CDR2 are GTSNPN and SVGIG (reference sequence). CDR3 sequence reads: CAWSPSGVGELFF. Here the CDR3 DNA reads TGTGCCTGGAGCCCAAGCGGTGTCGGGGAGCTGTTTTTT. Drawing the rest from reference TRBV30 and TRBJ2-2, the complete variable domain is SQTIHQWPATLVQPVGSPLSLECTVEGTSNPNLYWYRQAAGRGLQLLFYSVGIGQISSEVPQNLSASRPQDRQFILSSKKLLLSDSGFYLCAWSPSGVGELFFGEGSRLTVL.